This TCR beta chain stems from a study of blood T cell repertoires in COVID-19. Study-level information: Spain, Italy and the United States supplied samples that represented acute and convalescent COVID-19. From T cells, B-cell-depleted T cells, or PBMCs came the material, which was cDNA or gDNA.

Authors' analysis steps: Estimation of nucleated cell counts was performed using reference gene primer amplification. The protocol was immunoSEQ multiplex PCR, while the TCRdb copy is restricted to in-frame clones and leaves out a portion. From that table come the V and J calls and clone size; the DNA was used to work out D and trimming. Among several thousand clones listed, roughly 88% were seen once. Germline V gene lookup returns CDR1 MNHEY and CDR2 SVGAGI. The CDR3 sequence is 15 residues long. Trimming took 4 bases from V and 8 from J; bases not matched to a gene: 9. Material: peripheral blood. The sequence was collected from a man aged 55 to 70 with acute or convalescent COVID-19. V usage is TRBV6-5 and J usage is TRBJ2-1, with 9 bases identical to TRBD1. Written as DNA, the CDR3 is TGTGCCAGCAGTTCGGACAGGGGCTCGGTTGATGAGCAGTTCTTC. It yields the protein CASSSDRGSVDEQFF.